This record covers a single T cell receptor beta chain. This sample is drawn from a study of T-cell reconstitution after alpha-beta-depleted transplantation in children. Per the germline V gene, CDR1 is KGHDR and CDR2 is SFDVKD. J was trimmed by 4 bases and V by 2 bases; bases with no gene match: 14. CDR3 length equals 18 residues. TCRbeta library preparation incorporated unique molecular identifiers. Each CDR3 protein is one row after TCRdb ran MiXCR on the PCR reads. This table has a few hundred thousand distinct CDR3 sequences, roughly 20% appearing once. The sample here was PBMCs from the stem cell graft donor, taken from the stem cell graft. The V and J genes are TRBV24-1 and TRBJ2-3; 7 bases map to TRBD2. The sequence was obtained from a human donor who donated a stem cell graft to a child with acute myeloid leukemia. CDR3 amino acids: CATSDSEWGGSRADTQYF. CDR3 bases: TGTGCCACCAGTGATTCTGAATGGGGCGGGAGTAGGGCAGATACGCAGTATTTT.